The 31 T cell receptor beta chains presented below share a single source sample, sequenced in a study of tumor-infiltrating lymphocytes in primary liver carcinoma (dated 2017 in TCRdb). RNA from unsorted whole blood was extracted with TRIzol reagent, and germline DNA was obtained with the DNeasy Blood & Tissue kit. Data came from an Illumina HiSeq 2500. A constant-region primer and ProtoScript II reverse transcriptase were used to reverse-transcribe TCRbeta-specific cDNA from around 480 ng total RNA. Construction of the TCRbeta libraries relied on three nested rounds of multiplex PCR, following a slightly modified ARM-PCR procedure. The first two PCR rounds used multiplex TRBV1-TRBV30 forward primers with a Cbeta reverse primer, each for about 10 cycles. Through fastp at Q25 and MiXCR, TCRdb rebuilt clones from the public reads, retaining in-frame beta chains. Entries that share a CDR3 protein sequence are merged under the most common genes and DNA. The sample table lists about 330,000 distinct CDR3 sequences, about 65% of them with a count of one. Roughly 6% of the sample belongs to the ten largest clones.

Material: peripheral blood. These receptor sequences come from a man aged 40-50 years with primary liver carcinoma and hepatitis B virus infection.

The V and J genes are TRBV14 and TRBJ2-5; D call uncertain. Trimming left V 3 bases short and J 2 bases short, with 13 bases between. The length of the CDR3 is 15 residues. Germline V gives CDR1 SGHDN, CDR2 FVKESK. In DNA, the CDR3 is TGTGCCAGCAGCCATCTTCAGTCCCTGCAAGAGACCCAGTACTTC. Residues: CASSHLQSLQETQYF.

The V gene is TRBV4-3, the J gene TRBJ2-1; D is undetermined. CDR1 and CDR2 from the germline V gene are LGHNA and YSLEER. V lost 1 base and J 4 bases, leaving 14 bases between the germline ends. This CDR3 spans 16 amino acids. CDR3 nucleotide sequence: TGCGCCAGCAGCCAAGCCCCCATGGGCACTTACAATGAGCAGTTCTTC. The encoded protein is CASSQAPMGTYNEQFF.

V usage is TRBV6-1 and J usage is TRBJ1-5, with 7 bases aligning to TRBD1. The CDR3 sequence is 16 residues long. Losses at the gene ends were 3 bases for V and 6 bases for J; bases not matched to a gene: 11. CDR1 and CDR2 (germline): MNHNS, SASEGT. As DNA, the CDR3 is TGTGCCAGCAGTGAGCGATTGTCAGGGGGTATTCAGCCCCAGCATTTT. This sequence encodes CASSERLSGGIQPQHF.

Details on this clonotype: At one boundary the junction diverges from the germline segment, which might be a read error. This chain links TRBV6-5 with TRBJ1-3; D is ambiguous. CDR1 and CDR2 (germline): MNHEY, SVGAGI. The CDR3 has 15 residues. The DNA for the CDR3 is TGTGCCAGCAGACGAGGACGGAGCTCTGGAAACACCATGTATTTT. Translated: CASRRGRSSGNTMYF.

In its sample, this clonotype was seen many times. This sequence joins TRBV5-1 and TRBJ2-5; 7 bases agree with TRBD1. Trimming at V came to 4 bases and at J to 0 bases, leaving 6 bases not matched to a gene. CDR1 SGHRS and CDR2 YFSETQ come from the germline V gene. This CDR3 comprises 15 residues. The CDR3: CASSKKDRNQETQYF. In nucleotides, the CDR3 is TGCGCCAGCAGCAAGAAGGACAGGAACCAAGAGACCCAGTACTTC.

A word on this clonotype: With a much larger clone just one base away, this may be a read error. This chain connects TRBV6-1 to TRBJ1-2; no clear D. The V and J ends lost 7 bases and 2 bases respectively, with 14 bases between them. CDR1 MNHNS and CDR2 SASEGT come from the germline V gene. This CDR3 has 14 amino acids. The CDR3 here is CASTLAQGNYGYTF. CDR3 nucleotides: TGTGCCAGCACCCTCGCCCAAGGAAACTATGGCTACACCTTC.

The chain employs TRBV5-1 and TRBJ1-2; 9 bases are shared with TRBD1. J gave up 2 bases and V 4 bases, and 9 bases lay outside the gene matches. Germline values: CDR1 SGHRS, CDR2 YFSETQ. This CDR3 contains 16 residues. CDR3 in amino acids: CASSPSGTGPNYGYTF. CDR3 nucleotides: TGCGCCAGCAGCCCTTCCGGGACAGGGCCCAACTATGGCTACACCTTC.

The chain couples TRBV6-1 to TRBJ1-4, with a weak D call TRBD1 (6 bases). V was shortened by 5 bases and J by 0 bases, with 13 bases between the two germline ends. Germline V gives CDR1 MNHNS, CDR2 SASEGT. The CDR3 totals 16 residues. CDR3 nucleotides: TGTGCCAGCAGTTCCTCGGGGGCAACAACTAATGAAAAACTGTTTTTT. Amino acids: CASSSSGATTNEKLFF.

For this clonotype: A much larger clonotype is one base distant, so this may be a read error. The chain's CDR3 is CATYRYTTNYGYTF. The CDR3 coding sequence is TGTGCCACTTACCGGTACACCACTAACTATGGCTACACCTTC. This chain uses TRBV6-6 with TRBJ1-2; D call uncertain. Per the germline V gene, CDR1 is MNHNY and CDR2 is SVGAGI (reference sequence). V lost 10 bases and J 0 bases, leaving 15 bases between the germline ends. The CDR3 runs 14 residues.

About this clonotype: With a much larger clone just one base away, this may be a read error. The CDR3 DNA follows: TGTGCCAGCAACCCCCAGGGGGACACTGAAGCTTTCTTT. This codes for CASNPQGDTEAFF. The rearrangement uses TRBV12-3 or TRBV12-4 and TRBJ1-1, with 7 bases matching TRBD1. The V and J ends lost 7 bases and 3 bases, in that order; junction bases with no gene match: 5. The CDR3 spans 13 residues.

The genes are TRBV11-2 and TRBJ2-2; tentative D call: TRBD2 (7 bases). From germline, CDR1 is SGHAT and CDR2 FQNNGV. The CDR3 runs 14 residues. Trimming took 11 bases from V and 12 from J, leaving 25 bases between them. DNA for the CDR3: TGTGCCGGTAGCTTAGTCAGGGGAGGGTCGAAGCTGTTTTTT. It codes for CAGSLVRGGSKLFF.

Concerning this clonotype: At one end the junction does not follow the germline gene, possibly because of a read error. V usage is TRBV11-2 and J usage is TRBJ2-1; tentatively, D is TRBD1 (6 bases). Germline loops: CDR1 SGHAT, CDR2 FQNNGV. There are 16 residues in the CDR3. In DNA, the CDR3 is TGTGCCAGCGGCTTTAGGGGACAACGGAAAAACAATGAGCAGTTCTTC. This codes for CASGFRGQRKNNEQFF. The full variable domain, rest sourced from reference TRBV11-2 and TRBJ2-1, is EAGVAQSPRYKIIEKRQSVAFWCNPISGHATLYWYQQILGQGPKLLIQFQNNGVVDDSQLPKDRFSAERLKGVDSTLKIQPAKLEDSAVYLCASGFRGQRKNNEQFFGPGTRLTVL.

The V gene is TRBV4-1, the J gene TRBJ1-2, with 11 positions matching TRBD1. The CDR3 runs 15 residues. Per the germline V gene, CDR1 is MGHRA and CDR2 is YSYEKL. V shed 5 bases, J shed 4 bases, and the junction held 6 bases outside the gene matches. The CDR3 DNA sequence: TGCGCCAGCAGCTCGGGACAGGGGGTCTTCTATGGCTACACCTTC. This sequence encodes CASSSGQGVFYGYTF.

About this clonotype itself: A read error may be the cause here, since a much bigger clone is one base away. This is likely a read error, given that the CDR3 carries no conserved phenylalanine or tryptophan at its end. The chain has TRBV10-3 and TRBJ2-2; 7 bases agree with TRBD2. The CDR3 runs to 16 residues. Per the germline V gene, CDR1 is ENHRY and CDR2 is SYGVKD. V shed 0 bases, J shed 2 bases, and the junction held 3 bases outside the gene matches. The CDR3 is CAISESGGVNTGELFS. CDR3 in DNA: TGTGCCATCAGTGAGTCGGGAGGGGTTAACACCGGGGAGCTGTTTTCT.

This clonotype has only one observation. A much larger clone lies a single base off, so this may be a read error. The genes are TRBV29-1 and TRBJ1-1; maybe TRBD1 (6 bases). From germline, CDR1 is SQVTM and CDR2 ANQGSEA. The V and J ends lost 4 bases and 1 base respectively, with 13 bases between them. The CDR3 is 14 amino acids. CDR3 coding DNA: TGCAGCGTTGCTCAGGGGTGTAGGAACACTGAAGCTTTCTTT. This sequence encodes CSVAQGCRNTEAFF.

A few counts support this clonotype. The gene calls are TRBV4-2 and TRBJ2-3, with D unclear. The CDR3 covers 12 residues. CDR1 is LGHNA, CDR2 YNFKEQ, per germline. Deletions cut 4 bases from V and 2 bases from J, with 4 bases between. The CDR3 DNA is TGTGCCAGCAGCCTCCCCACAGATACGCAGTATTTT. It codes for CASSLPTDTQYF.

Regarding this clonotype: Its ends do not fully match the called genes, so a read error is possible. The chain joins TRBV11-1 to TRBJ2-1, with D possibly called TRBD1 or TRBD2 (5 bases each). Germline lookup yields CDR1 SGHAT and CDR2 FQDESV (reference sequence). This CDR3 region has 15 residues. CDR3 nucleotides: TGTGTCAGCAGCAACCTTGGGGTGGGGGATGATGAGCAGTTCTTC. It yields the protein CVSSNLGVGDDEQFF.

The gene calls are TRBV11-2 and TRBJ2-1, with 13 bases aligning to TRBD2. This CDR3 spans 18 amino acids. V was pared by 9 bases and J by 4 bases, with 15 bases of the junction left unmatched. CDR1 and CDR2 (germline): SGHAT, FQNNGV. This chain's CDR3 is CASSLGLAGASLYNEQFF. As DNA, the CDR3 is TGTGCCAGTAGCCTAGGACTAGCGGGAGCCAGCTTGTACAATGAGCAGTTCTTC.

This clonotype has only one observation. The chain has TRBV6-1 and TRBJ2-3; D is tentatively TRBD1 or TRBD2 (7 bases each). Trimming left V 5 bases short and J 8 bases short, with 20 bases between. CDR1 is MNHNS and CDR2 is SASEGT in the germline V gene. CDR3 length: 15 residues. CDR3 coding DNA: TGTGCCAGCAGTTACCGTTGGGAGGGGGCAGGTACGCAGTATTTT. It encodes CASSYRWEGAGTQYF.

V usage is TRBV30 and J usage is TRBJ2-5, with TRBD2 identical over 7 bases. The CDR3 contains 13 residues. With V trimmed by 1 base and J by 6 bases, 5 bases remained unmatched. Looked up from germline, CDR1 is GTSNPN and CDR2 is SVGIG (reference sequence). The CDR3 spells CAWSEASGQTQYF. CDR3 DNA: TGTGCCTGGAGTGAGGCTAGCGGACAGACCCAGTACTTC.

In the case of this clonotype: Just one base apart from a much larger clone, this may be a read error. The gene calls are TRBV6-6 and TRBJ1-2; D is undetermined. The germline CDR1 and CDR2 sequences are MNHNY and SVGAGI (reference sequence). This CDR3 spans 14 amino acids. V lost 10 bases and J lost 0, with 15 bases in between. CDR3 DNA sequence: TGTGCCACTTACCGGGTCACCACTAACTATGGCTACACCTTC. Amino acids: CATYRVTTNYGYTF.

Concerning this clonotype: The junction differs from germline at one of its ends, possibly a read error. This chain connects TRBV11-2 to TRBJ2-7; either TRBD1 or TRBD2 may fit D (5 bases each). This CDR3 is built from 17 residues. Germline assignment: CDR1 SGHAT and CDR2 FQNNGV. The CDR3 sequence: CTSSFLDGTTIFHEQYF. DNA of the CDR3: TGTACCAGCAGTTTCTTAGACGGGACGACGATATTCCACGAGCAGTACTTC.

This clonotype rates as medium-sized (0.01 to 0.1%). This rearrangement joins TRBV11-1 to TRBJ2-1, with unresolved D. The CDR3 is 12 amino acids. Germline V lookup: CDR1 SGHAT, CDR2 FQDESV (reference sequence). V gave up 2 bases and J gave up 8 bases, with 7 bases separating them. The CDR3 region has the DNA TGTGCCAGCAGCTTACGCGGCTATGAGCAGTTCTTC. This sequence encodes CASSLRGYEQFF. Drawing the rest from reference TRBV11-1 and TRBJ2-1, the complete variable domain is EAEVAQSPRYKITEKSQAVAFWCDPISGHATLYWYRQILGQGPELLVQFQDESVVDDSQLPKDRFSAERLKGVDSTLKIQPAELGDSAMYLCASSLRGYEQFFGPGTRLTVL.

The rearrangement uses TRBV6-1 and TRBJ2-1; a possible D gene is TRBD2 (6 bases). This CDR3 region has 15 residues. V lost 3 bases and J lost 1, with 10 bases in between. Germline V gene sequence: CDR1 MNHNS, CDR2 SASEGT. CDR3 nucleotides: TGTGCCAGCAGTGAGAGGCGGGGTTCCTACAATGAGCAGTTCTTC. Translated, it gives CASSERRGSYNEQFF.

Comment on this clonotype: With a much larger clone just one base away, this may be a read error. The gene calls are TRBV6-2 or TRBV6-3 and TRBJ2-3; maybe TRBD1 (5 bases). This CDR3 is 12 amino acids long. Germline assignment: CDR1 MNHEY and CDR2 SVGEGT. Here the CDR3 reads CASSYQTDSQYF. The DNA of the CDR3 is TGTGCCAGCAGTTACCAGACAGATTCGCAGTATTTT.

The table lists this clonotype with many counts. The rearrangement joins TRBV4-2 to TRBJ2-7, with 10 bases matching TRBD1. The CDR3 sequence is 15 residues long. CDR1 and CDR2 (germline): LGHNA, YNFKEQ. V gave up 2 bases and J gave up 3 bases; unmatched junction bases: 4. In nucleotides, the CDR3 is TGTGCCAGCAGCCAACCGGGACAGGGGAACTACGAGCAGTACTTC. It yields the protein CASSQPGQGNYEQYF.

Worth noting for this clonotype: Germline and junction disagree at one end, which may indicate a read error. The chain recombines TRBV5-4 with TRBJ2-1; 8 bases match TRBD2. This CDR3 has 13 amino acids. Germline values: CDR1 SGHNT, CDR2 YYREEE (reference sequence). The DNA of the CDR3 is TGTGCCAGCAGCTTGGCGGGAGGGTATGAGCGGTTCTTC. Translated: CASSLAGGYERFF.

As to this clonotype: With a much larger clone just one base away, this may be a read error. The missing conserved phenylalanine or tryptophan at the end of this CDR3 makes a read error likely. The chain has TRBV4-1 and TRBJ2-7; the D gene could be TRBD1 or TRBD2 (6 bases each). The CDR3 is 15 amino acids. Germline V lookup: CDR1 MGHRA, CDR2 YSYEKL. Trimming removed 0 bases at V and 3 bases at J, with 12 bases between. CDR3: CASSQDGEGGYEQYS. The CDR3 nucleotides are TGCGCCAGCAGCCAAGATGGAGAGGGGGGCTACGAGCAGTACTCC.

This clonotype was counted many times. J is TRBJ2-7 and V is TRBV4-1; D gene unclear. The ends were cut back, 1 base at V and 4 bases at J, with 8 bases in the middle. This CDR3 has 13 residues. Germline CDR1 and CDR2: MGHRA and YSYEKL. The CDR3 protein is CASSQGPVYEQYF. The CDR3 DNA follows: TGCGCCAGCAGCCAAGGTCCGGTATACGAGCAGTACTTC.

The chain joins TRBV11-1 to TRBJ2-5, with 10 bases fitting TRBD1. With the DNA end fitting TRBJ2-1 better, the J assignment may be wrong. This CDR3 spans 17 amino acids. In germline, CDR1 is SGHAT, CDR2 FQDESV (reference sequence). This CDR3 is CASSLGPGQGPGETQFF. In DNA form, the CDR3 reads TGTGCCAGCAGCTTAGGCCCGGGACAGGGGCCGGGTGAGACCCAGTTCTTC.

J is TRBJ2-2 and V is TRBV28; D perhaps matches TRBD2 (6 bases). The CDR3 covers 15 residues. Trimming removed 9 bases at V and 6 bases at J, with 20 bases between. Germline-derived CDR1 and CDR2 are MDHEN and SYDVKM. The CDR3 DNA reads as TGTGCCAGTAAAAAGGCGGGGCTATACGCCGGGGAGCTGTTTTTT. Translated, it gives CASKKAGLYAGELFF.